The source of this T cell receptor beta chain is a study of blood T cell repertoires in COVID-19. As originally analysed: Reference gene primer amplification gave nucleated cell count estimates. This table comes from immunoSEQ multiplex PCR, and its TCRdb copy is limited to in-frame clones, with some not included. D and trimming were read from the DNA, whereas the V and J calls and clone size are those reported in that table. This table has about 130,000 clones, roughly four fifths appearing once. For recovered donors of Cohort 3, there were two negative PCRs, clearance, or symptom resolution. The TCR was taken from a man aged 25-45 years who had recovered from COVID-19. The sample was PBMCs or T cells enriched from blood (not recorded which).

This CDR3 is CSAGVADTQYF. DNA for the CDR3: TGCAGTGCCGGGGTGGCAGATACGCAGTATTTT. This chain connects TRBV20-1 to TRBJ2-3; D may be TRBD2 (5 bases). V was cut by 6 bases and J by 4 bases, with 8 bases left in between. Germline V gene lookup returns CDR1 DFQATT and CDR2 SNEGSKA (reference sequence). The CDR3 is 11 residues long.